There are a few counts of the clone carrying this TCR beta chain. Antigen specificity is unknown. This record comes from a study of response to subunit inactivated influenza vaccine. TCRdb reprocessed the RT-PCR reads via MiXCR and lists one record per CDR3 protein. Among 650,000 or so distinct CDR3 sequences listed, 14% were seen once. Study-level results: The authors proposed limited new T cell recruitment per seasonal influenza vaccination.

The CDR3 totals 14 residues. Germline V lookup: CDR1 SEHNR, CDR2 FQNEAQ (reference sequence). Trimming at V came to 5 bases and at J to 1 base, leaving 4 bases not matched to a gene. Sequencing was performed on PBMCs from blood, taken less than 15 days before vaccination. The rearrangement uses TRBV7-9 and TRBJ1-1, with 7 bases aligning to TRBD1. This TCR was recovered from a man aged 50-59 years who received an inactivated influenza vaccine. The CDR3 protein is CASSHGQENTEAFF. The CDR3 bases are TGTGCCAGCAGCCACGGACAGGAGAACACTGAAGCTTTCTTT.